The source of this TCR beta chain is a study of spatial heterogeneity in lung cancer. Study summary: There were, on average, more than eight raw-read appearances for each unique TCR and UMI combination.

CDR1 and CDR2 (germline): MNHEY, SMNVEV (reference sequence). V gave up 5 bases and J gave up 1 base, with 6 bases separating them. The CDR3 runs to 14 residues. Time point noted: sample taken at primary tumor resection. Extraction of whole RNA from tumor, nontumor lung or frozen PBMC preceded unsorted sequencing. Samples were obtained from around 72 donors, all untreated early-stage non-small cell lung cancer patients. Findings and caveats of the study: The appearance of ubiquitous expanded tumor TCRs in blood was greater at resection than follow-up.

TCR cDNA molecules each had a unique molecular identifier. MiXCR, run by TCRdb on the 5' RACE reads, gives a single entry per CDR3 protein. The sample includes around 10,000 distinct CDR3 sequences, around 9.3% of them seen just once. This clonotype appeared many times. What it recognizes is unknown. The material was PBMCs, obtained at surgery. The clonotype originates from a male donor with early-stage non-small cell lung cancer. The chain employs TRBV27 and TRBJ2-6; D gene ambiguous. CDR3 loop: CASSPRSGANVLTF. CDR3 nucleotide sequence: TGTGCCAGCAGTCCAAGATCTGGGGCCAACGTCCTGACTTTC.